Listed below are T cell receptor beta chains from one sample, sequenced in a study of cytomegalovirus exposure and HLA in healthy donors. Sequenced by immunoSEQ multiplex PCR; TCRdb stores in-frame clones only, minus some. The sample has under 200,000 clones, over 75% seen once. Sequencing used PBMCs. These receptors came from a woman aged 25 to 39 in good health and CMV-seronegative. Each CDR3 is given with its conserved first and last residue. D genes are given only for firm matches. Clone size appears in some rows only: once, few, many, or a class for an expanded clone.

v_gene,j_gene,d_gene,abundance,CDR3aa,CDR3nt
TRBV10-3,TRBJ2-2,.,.,CAISEYDFRPGAVTGELFF,TGTGCCATCAGTGAGTACGATTTCCGGCCAGGGGCGGTCACCGGGGAGCTGTTTTTT
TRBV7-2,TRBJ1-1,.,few,CASSYYEDTEAFF,TGTGCCAGCAGCTACTACGAGGATACTGAAGCTTTCTTT
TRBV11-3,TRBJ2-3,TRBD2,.,CASSLGVASGVTSTDTQYF,TGTGCCAGCAGCTTAGGTGTCGCTAGCGGGGTTACTAGCACAGATACGCAGTATTTT
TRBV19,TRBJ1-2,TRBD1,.,CASSIDWTGGYGYTF,TGTGCCAGTAGTATAGATTGGACAGGTGGCTATGGCTACACCTTC
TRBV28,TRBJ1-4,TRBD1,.,CASSLGGQEKLFF,TGTGCCAGCTCGTTAGGGGGACAGGAAAAACTGTTTTTT
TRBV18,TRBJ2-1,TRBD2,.,CASSLRAETSLNEQFF,TGTGCCAGCTCACTTAGGGCTGAGACTAGCTTAAATGAGCAGTTCTTC
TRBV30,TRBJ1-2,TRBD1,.,CAWSVTSQGGGYTF,TGTGCCTGGAGTGTAACTTCTCAGGGGGGTGGCTACACCTTC
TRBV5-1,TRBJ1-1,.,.,CASSFQGSEAFF,TGCGCCAGCAGCTTTCAGGGGTCTGAAGCTTTCTTT
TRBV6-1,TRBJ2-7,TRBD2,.,CASSGTSAYEQYF,TGTGCCAGCTCTGGGACTAGCGCCTACGAGCAGTACTTC
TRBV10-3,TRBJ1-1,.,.,CAIKNRDVGTEAFF,TGTGCCATCAAAAACAGGGACGTTGGCACTGAAGCTTTCTTT
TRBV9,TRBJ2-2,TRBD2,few,CASSPRLAGGHTGELFF,TGTGCCAGCAGCCCGAGACTAGCGGGGGGACACACCGGGGAGCTGTTTTTT
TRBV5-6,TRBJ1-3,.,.,CASSPGGNTIYF,TGTGCCAGCAGCCCCGGTGGAAACACCATATATTTT
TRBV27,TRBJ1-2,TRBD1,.,CASSFSSGQVERGWIGNYGYTF,TGTGCCAGCAGTTTTTCATCGGGACAGGTAGAGAGGGGCTGGATAGGGAACTATGGCTACACCTTC
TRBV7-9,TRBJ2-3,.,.,CASSLGAITDTQYF,TGTGCCAGCAGCTTAGGGGCGATCACAGATACGCAGTATTTT
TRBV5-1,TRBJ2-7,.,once,CASSFNRDAEQYF,TGCGCCAGCAGCTTTAACAGGGATGCCGAGCAGTACTTC
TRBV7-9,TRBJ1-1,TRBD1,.,CASTPAWDSEAFF,TGTGCCAGCACCCCCGCCTGGGACAGTGAAGCTTTCTTT
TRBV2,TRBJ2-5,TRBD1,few,CASSRDNLGQGGETQYF,TGTGCCAGCAGTCGCGACAACCTCGGACAGGGTGGAGAGACCCAGTACTTC
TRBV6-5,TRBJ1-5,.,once,CASKGTYNQPQHF,TGTGCCAGCAAGGGGACATATAATCAGCCCCAGCATTTT
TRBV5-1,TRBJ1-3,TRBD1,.,CASSQTGTGSGNTIYF,TGCGCCAGCAGCCAGACCGGGACAGGGAGCGGAAACACCATATATTTT
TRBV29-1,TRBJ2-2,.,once,CSADRDWTGELFF,TGCAGCGCTGACAGGGACTGGACCGGGGAGCTGTTTTTT
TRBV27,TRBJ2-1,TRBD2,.,CASSRPIGLGRAEQFF,TGTGCCAGCAGCCGCCCTATTGGACTAGGCAGGGCTGAGCAGTTCTTC
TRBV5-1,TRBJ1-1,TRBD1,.,CASSLADRGLNTEAFF,TGCGCCAGCAGCTTGGCGGACAGGGGCCTGAACACTGAAGCTTTCTTT
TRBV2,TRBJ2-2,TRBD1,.,CASRQGTNTGELFF,TGTGCCAGCAGACAGGGGACCAACACCGGGGAGCTGTTTTTT
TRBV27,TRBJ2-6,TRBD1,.,CASSPGQVYVLTF,TGTGCCAGCTCACCAGGACAGGTATACGTCCTGACTTTC
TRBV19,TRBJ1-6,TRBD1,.,CAGKGQREDNSPLHF,TGTGCCGGTAAGGGACAGAGGGAAGATAATTCACCCCTCCACTTT
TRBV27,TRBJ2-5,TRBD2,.,CASSLAGVGLQETQYF,TGTGCCAGCAGTTTGGCGGGGGTGGGGCTACAAGAGACCCAGTACTTC
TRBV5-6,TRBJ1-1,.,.,CASSSEFWEKAFF,TGTGCCAGCAGCTCCGAATTTTGGGAGAAAGCTTTCTTT
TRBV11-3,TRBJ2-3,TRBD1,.,CASSLGGQGADTQYF,TGTGCCAGCAGCTTAGGCGGACAGGGCGCAGATACGCAGTATTTT
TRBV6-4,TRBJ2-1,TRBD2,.,CASSDFGAGGPDEQFF,TGTGCCAGCAGTGACTTTGGAGCGGGGGGGCCAGATGAGCAGTTCTTC
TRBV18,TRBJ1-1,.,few,CASSPQGPPSIAFF,TGTGCCAGCTCACCACAGGGGCCTCCTTCTATAGCTTTCTTT
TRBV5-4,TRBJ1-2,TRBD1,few,CASSPPGQGTNYGYTF,TGTGCCAGCAGCCCGCCGGGACAGGGGACAAACTATGGCTACACCTTC
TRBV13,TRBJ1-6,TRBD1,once,CASSAGTGGFISPLHF,TGTGCCAGCAGCGCCGGGACAGGGGGATTTATTTCACCCCTCCACTTT
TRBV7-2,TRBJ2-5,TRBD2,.,CASSLSGSVRETQYF,TGTGCCAGCAGTCTTAGCGGGTCCGTCAGGGAGACCCAGTACTTC
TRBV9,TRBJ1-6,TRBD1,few,CASSPHAGQGFNSPLHF,TGTGCCAGCAGCCCCCACGCCGGACAGGGGTTTAATTCACCCCTCCACTTT
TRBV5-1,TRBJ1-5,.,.,CASRRNHDRVGQPQHF,TGCGCCAGCAGAAGAAATCATGATCGGGTCGGTCAGCCCCAGCATTTT
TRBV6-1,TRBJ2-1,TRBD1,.,CASSAMTGSYNEQFF,TGTGCCAGCAGTGCTATGACAGGGTCCTACAATGAGCAGTTCTTC
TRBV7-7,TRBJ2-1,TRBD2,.,CASSLAAGGEQFF,TGTGCTAGCAGCTTAGCGGCGGGGGGCGAGCAGTTCTTC
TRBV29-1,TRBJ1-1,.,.,CSAKQGQNTEAFF,TGCAGCGCGAAACAGGGTCAGAACACTGAAGCTTTCTTT
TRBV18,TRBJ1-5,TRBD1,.,CASSPTGGANQPQHF,TGTGCCAGCTCACCTACAGGGGGCGCTAATCAGCCCCAGCATTTT
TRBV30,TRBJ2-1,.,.,CAWSNFLWQTTYNEQFF,TGTGCCTGGAGTAATTTTTTGTGGCAGACAACCTACAATGAGCAGTTCTTC
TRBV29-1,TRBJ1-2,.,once,CSAQLTGGYGYTF,TGCAGCGCCCAGCTGACAGGCGGATATGGCTACACCTTC
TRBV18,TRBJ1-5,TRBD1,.,CASSQGQVNQPQHF,TGTGCCAGCTCACAGGGACAGGTCAATCAGCCCCAGCATTTT
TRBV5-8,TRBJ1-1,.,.,CASSHISYRDSAFF,TGTGCCAGCAGTCATATATCATACCGGGACTCAGCTTTCTTT
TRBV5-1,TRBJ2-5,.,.,CASSPGTAETQYF,TGCGCCAGCAGCCCCGGGACTGCAGAGACCCAGTACTTC
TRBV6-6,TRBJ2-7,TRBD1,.,CASSFRGQVYEQYF,TGTGCCAGCAGTTTCAGGGGGCAGGTCTACGAGCAGTACTTC
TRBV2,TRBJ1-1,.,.,CATLPWTEHTEAFF,TGTGCCACACTGCCCTGGACAGAACACACTGAAGCTTTCTTT
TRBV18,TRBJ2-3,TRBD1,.,CASSPRTGSSDTQYF,TGTGCCAGCTCACCAAGGACAGGTTCATCGGATACGCAGTATTTT
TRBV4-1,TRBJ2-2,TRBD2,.,CASSAPRSRLAGAGELFF,TGCGCCAGCAGCGCCCCGAGGTCTAGACTAGCGGGGGCTGGGGAGCTGTTTTTT
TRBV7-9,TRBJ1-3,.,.,CASSPGGLSGNTIYF,TGTGCCAGCTCCCCGGGGGGGCTCTCTGGAAACACCATATATTTT
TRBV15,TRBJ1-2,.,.,CATSRDYAGVLDRYTF,TGTGCCACCAGCAGAGATTACGCAGGGGTCCTGGACCGCTACACCTTC
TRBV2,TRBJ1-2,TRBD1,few,CASDRGYDFNYGYTF,TGTGCCAGCGACAGGGGGTACGACTTTAACTATGGCTACACCTTC
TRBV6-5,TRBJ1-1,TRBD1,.,CASSYSGRGLTEAFF,TGTGCCAGCAGTTACTCTGGCAGGGGGCTCACTGAAGCTTTCTTT
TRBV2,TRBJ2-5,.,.,CATRLAGEGETQYF,TGTGCCACGCGCCTGGCAGGGGAAGGGGAGACCCAGTACTTC
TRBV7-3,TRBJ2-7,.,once,CASSRQPGWSYEQYF,TGTGCCAGCAGCCGACAACCAGGGTGGTCCTACGAGCAGTACTTC
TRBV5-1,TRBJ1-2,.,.,CASSLEGTFGYTF,TGCGCCAGCAGCTTGGAAGGGACATTTGGCTACACCTTC
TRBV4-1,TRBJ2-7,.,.,CASSQDEEALYEQYF,TGCGCCAGCAGCCAAGATGAGGAGGCGCTTTACGAGCAGTACTTC
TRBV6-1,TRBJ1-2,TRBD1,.,CASRTPRQGAYGYTF,TGTGCCAGCAGGACACCAAGACAGGGCGCCTATGGCTACACCTTC
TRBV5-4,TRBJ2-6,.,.,CASSLRTASGANGLTF,TGTGCCAGCAGCCTAAGGACAGCCTCTGGGGCCAACGGCCTGACTTTC
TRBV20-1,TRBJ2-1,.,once,CSAGQYNEQFF,TGCAGTGCGGGACAATACAATGAGCAGTTCTTC
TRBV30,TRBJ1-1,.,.,CAWTRGGADTEAFF,TGTGCCTGGACTAGGGGGGGCGCAGACACTGAAGCTTTCTTT